What follows are 25 T cell receptor beta chains derived from one specimen sequenced in a study of control samples from healthy donors and cancer patients. Profiling relied on immunoSEQ multiplex PCR, and the TCRdb table lists in-frame clones only, not all of them. This table holds 35,000 to 55,000 clones, approximately 90% found once. Sequenced input: PBMCs. The receptors stem from a woman in her 40s with head and neck cancer.

The rearrangement uses TRBV7-9 and TRBJ1-1; weak D call: TRBD1 (5 bases). The germline V gene has CDR1 SEHNR and CDR2 FQNEAQ (reference sequence). Trimming stripped 5 bases from V and 11 bases from J, with 15 bases between. The CDR3 covers 12 residues. In DNA form, the CDR3 reads TGTGCCAGCAGCGGGGAGGGGTATTCGGCTTTCTTT. Translated: CASSGEGYSAFF.

This clone is a singleton in its sample. The genes are TRBV14 and TRBJ2-3; D is uncertain. Germline-derived CDR1 and CDR2 are SGHDN and FVKESK. Deletions cut 0 bases from V and 3 bases from J, with 10 bases between. The CDR3 runs 15 residues. In DNA, the CDR3 is TGTGCCAGCAGCCAAGATTTAGACATAACAGATACGCAGTATTTT. Protein sequence: CASSQDLDITDTQYF.

This clone was seen more than once but under ten times. The chain is built from TRBV5-8 and TRBJ2-5; 12 bases are shared with TRBD1. Germline V gene lookup returns CDR1 SGHTS and CDR2 YDEGEE. Trimming at V came to 3 bases and at J to 3 bases, leaving 6 bases not matched to a gene. The CDR3 runs to 16 residues. The CDR3 bases are TGTGCCAGCAGCTGGGGACAGGGGGCGCTGGAAGAGACCCAGTACTTC. It codes for CASSWGQGALEETQYF.

The rearrangement uses TRBV7-2 and TRBJ1-2; D call uncertain. Germline CDR1 reads SGHTA; CDR2 reads FQGNSA. CDR3 length: 13 residues. V lost 0 bases and J lost 8, with 10 bases in between. CDR3 bases: TGTGCCAGCAGCTTAGCCAGCCATGGGGGCTACACCTTC. Its protein product is CASSLASHGGYTF.

The rearrangement uses TRBV5-6 and TRBJ1-6; D remains unclear. Trimming removed 0 bases at V and 7 bases at J, with 2 bases between. The germline CDR1 and CDR2 sequences are SGHDT and YYEEEE. The CDR3 spans 12 residues. CDR3 sequence (DNA): TGTGCCAGCAGCTTGGCGAATTCACCCCTCCACTTT. Protein sequence: CASSLANSPLHF.

The rearrangement links TRBV6-5 to TRBJ2-2; 8 bases line up with TRBD1. The CDR3 runs 14 residues. The J segment lost 4 bases and the V segment lost 7 bases, leaving 5 bases of the junction unmatched. Germline V gene sequence: CDR1 MNHEY, CDR2 SVGAGI. The CDR3: CASTQGDSTGELFF. DNA for the CDR3: TGTGCCAGCACACAGGGGGATAGCACCGGGGAGCTGTTTTTT.

The J gene is TRBJ1-5, the V gene TRBV18; 7 bases match TRBD1. CDR1 is KGHSH and CDR2 is LQKENI in the germline V gene. This CDR3 contains 15 residues. V was clipped by 3 bases and J by 5 bases; unmatched bases: 7. The CDR3 DNA follows: TGTGCCAGCTCACCCACAGGGGCTAGGGATCAGCCCCAGCATTTT. Translating gives CASSPTGARDQPQHF. The full variable domain, with the rest looked up from reference TRBV18 and TRBJ1-5, is NAGVMQNPRHLVRRRGQEARLRCSPMKGHSHVYWYRQLPEEGLKFMVYLQKENIIDESGMPKERFSAEFPKEGPSILRIQQVVRGDSAAYFCASSPTGARDQPQHFGDGTRLSIL.

V usage is TRBV5-1 and J usage is TRBJ1-3, with D tentatively TRBD1 (5 bases). In germline, CDR1 is SGHRS, CDR2 YFSETQ. Deletions cut 8 bases from V and 2 bases from J, with 11 bases between. The CDR3 length is 13 residues. CDR3 amino acids: CARLQAPGNTIYF. CDR3 bases: TGCGCCAGGCTACAGGCCCCTGGAAACACCATATATTTT.

The CDR3 is CASRTGNRVVNTEAFF. CDR3 DNA: TGTGCCAGTAGGACTGGGAACCGGGTGGTGAACACTGAAGCTTTCTTT. The chain links TRBV19 to TRBJ1-1; D ambiguous. This CDR3 is built from 16 residues. Trimming removed 6 bases from V and 0 bases from J, with 17 bases in between. The germline V gene encodes CDR1 LNHDA and CDR2 SQIVND (reference sequence).

The V and J genes are TRBV13 and TRBJ1-1, with D perhaps TRBD1 (6 bases). This CDR3 is 14 amino acids long. Germline CDR1 is PRHDT and CDR2 is FYEKMQ (reference sequence). V dropped 3 bases and J dropped 4 bases, with 12 bases sitting between them. CDR3 sequence reads: CASSFGDRRTEAFF. The CDR3 nucleotides read TGTGCCAGCAGCTTCGGAGACAGGCGCACTGAAGCTTTCTTT.

The chain combines TRBV23-1 with TRBJ1-2; 8 nucleotides line up with TRBD1. TRBV23-1 qualifies as an ORF whose function is uncertain. J gave up 5 bases and V 7 bases, and 9 bases lay outside the gene matches. This CDR3 spans 14 amino acids. CDR3 loop: CASTTGQDYYGYTF. The DNA for the CDR3 is TGCGCCAGCACCACGGGACAGGATTATTATGGCTACACCTTC.

The gene calls are TRBV25-1 and TRBJ1-6; D gene ambiguous. The V end was cut by 6 bases, the J end by 10 bases, with 19 bases between. The germline V gene has CDR1 MGHDK and CDR2 SYGVNS. CDR3 length: 15 amino acids. CDR3 in amino acids: CASRPRTGNASPLHF. CDR3 nucleotide sequence: TGTGCCAGCAGGCCTCGCACGGGCAACGCATCACCCCTCCACTTT.

The J gene is TRBJ1-2, the V gene TRBV3-1 (or the pseudogene TRBV3-2), with D tentatively TRBD1 (6 bases). CDR1 LGHDT and CDR2 YNNKEL come from the germline V gene (reference sequence). The CDR3 is 17 amino acids. The V gene lost 0 bases and the J gene lost 4 bases, with 18 bases spanning the gap. The CDR3 region has the DNA TGTGCCAGCAGCCAAGATTTTGGAGGGGGTAGGGGCTATGGCTACACCTTC. Encoded protein: CASSQDFGGGRGYGYTF.

CDR3 DNA: TGTGCCAGCCGGACCGGTGGCGACAATGAGCAGTTCTTC. Its translation is CASRTGGDNEQFF. The chain employs TRBV3-1 (or the pseudogene TRBV3-2) and TRBJ2-1; D ambiguous. V lost 8 bases to trimming and J lost 5 bases, with 13 bases between them. Germline V gene sequence: CDR1 LGHDT, CDR2 YNNKEL (reference sequence). The length of the CDR3 is 13 residues.

CDR3 coding DNA: TGTGCCAGCAGCTTGCGGACAGATAGCAATCAGCCCCAGCATTTT. Translating gives CASSLRTDSNQPQHF. This chain links TRBV7-7 with TRBJ1-5; the D gene is possibly TRBD1 (6 bases). Trimming stripped 3 bases from V and 0 bases from J, with 9 bases between. Germline assignment: CDR1 SSHAT and CDR2 FNYEAQ (reference sequence). The CDR3 spans 15 residues.

This chain connects TRBV28 to TRBJ2-7; possibly TRBD1 for D (5 bases). The germline V gene encodes CDR1 MDHEN and CDR2 SYDVKM. The CDR3 contains 15 residues. With 3 bases removed from V and 0 bases from J, the gap between germline ends came to 12 bases. This CDR3 reads CASSLPGPPSYEQYF. CDR3 bases: TGTGCCAGCAGTTTGCCAGGGCCGCCCTCCTACGAGCAGTACTTC.

The chain has TRBV6-1 and TRBJ2-1; D remains unclear. In germline, CDR1 is MNHNS, CDR2 SASEGT. Trimming cost V 2 bases and J 0 bases, with 17 bases left between them. The CDR3 totals 18 residues. The DNA of the CDR3 is TGTGCCAGCAGTGAACGGGTGTGGATCCGGAGCTCCTACAATGAGCAGTTCTTC. Amino acid sequence: CASSERVWIRSSYNEQFF.

This clone has just a few counts. The chain uses TRBV6-5 and TRBJ2-3, with TRBD2 identical over 7 bases. The CDR3 length is 15 residues. CDR1 is MNHEY and CDR2 is SVGAGI in the germline V gene. The V segment lost 9 bases and the J segment 3 bases; nucleotides outside the gene matches: 12. CDR3 nucleotides: TGTGCCAGTGGAAGGGGAGGGCCTTCGACAGATACGCAGTATTTT. Protein sequence: CASGRGGPSTDTQYF.

The rearrangement uses TRBV19 and TRBJ1-1; a possible D gene is TRBD1 (6 bases). CDR1 and CDR2 (germline): LNHDA, SQIVND (reference sequence). Trimming took 4 bases from V and 0 from J, leaving 12 bases between them. This CDR3 contains 15 residues. The CDR3 DNA sequence: TGTGCCAGTAGTACAGACAGGTCCATGAACACTGAAGCTTTCTTT. It codes for CASSTDRSMNTEAFF.

The chain recombines TRBV5-5 with TRBJ1-1; D unclear. The CDR3 totals 11 residues. Germline lookup yields CDR1 SGHKS and CDR2 YYEKEE (reference sequence). V gave up 1 base and J gave up 4 bases, with 2 bases separating them. CDR3 region: CASSLFTEAFF. CDR3 DNA sequence: TGTGCCAGCAGCTTGTTCACTGAAGCTTTCTTT.

This chain uses TRBV3-1 (or the pseudogene TRBV3-2) with TRBJ1-2; D gene unclear. The CDR3 extends over 13 amino acids. The V and J ends lost 3 bases and 4 bases respectively, with 9 bases between them. CDR1 is LGHDT and CDR2 is YNNKEL in the germline V gene (reference sequence). The CDR3 nucleotides are TGTGCCAGCAGCCAGGGGAGAAGCTATGGCTACACCTTC. This encodes CASSQGRSYGYTF.

The V call is TRBV20-1, the J call TRBJ2-3; 10 bases line up with TRBD2. This CDR3 comprises 18 residues. V gave up 3 bases and J gave up 4 bases; unmatched junction bases: 16. CDR1 is DFQATT, CDR2 SNEGSKA, per germline (reference sequence). The CDR3 loop is CSASQSGRARSRSDTQYF. CDR3 coding DNA: TGCAGTGCTAGTCAAAGCGGGAGGGCCAGATCCCGCTCAGATACGCAGTATTTT.

The rearrangement links TRBV11-2 to TRBJ2-7; D not resolved. This CDR3 contains 12 residues. Germline CDR1 and CDR2: SGHAT and FQNNGV. The germline V and J ends were trimmed by 1 base and 3 bases, with 4 bases remaining between them. The CDR3 loop reads CASSLAVYEQYF. DNA of the CDR3: TGTGCCAGCAGCTTAGCAGTCTACGAGCAGTACTTC.

The rearrangement joins TRBV3-1 (or the pseudogene TRBV3-2) to TRBJ1-1; TRBD1 is a possible D gene (5 bases). The CDR3 runs to 14 residues. Trimming removed 4 bases from V and 1 base from J, with 10 bases in between. Germline CDR1 LGHDT, CDR2 YNNKEL (reference sequence). The CDR3 reads CASSPWDGNTEAFF. The CDR3 nucleotides read TGTGCCAGCAGCCCCTGGGACGGGAACACTGAAGCTTTCTTT.

V usage is TRBV19 and J usage is TRBJ2-2; possible D gene TRBD2, 5 bases. The CDR3 is made up of 13 amino acids. CDR1 LNHDA and CDR2 SQIVND come from the germline V gene (reference sequence). Trimming removed 7 bases at V and 6 bases at J, with 12 bases between. The CDR3 region has the DNA TGTGCCAGTACCGATGGAGGTGCCGGGGAGCTGTTTTTT. Protein product: CASTDGGAGELFF.